This T cell receptor (beta chain) appears in the sequencing data of a study of blood T cells in healthy people across ages. Study-wide results and limits: More naive CD4+ cells and higher diversity were found in long-lived than in aged donors.

With a J-beta primer mix and a sample-barcoded 5' primer, a second PCR ran about 6 to 11 cycles. Every sample gave at least 3 million paired-end reads containing CDR3. Each CDR3 protein is one row after TCRdb ran MiXCR on the 5' RACE reads. The profile shows 1,500,000 or so distinct CDR3 sequences, approximately 59% of them singletons. A few counts support this clonotype. Its cognate antigen is unknown. The receptor was isolated from a man between 18 and 29 years old in good health. Sequencing was performed on blood.

The CDR3 region is CASSMWDREDYGYTF. CDR3 nucleotides: TGTGCCAGCAGCATGTGGGACAGGGAAGACTATGGCTACACCTTC. The rearrangement links TRBV7-9 to TRBJ1-2; 9 nucleotides agree with TRBD1. The length of the CDR3 is 15 residues. The J segment lost 3 bases and the V segment lost 5 bases, leaving 7 bases of the junction unmatched. Looked up from germline, CDR1 is SEHNR and CDR2 is FQNEAQ (reference sequence).